This T cell receptor beta chain was profiled in a study of shared clonotypes between healthy human individuals. CDR3 size: 13 residues. Germline V gene data show CDR1 as GTSNPN and CDR2 as SVGIG (reference sequence). With 2 bases removed from V and 7 bases from J, the gap between germline ends came to 15 bases. General study findings and limits: Non-shared clonotypes were found to have lower generation probabilities than the clonotypes that were shared by all four of the sorted-subset donors. The sampled material consisted only of blood, and tissue repertoires are likely to differ.

For every subset, genomic DNA was evenly distributed across several immunoSEQ plates. Only in-frame clones appear in the TCRdb table, and some are missing; sequencing was by immunoSEQ multiplex PCR. The profile shows fewer than 3 million clones, 85% to 95% of them singletons. As regards this clone: The antigen is undetermined.

This chain uses TRBV30 with TRBJ2-7; possibly TRBD1 for D (6 bases). The sequence derives from a man aged 18-30 years in good health. Some clones in this sample may be carry-over from other donors' samples. The specimen was naive CD4+ T cells from PBMCs. Noted subset: CD45RA+ positively selected. The CDR3 sequence is CAWSTHSQGEQYF. The CDR3 DNA reads TGTGCCTGGAGTACCCATTCCCAGGGGGAGCAGTACTTC.